These 28 T cell receptor beta chains came from one sample sequenced in a study of T cells in Graves' hyperthyroidism and ophthalmopathy. Amplified regions were TCR beta CDR3 sequences from RNA transcripts. The study used the HTBI primer set for a first-round RT-PCR of the TCR CDR3. TCRdb re-analysed the multiplex PCR reads in MiXCR, keeping a single row per CDR3 protein. Altogether some 600,000 distinct CDR3 sequences are present, around 13% being singletons, with the ten largest covering less than 6%. The sample taken for sequencing was blood. These receptors originate from a woman younger than 45 with Graves' hyperthyroidism that later progressed to Graves' ophthalmopathy.

The chain has TRBV12-3 or TRBV12-4 and TRBJ2-1, with 8 bases lining up with TRBD2. The CDR3 loop spans 14 amino acids. J gave up 7 bases and V 8 bases, and 10 bases lay outside the gene matches. CDR3: CASASGGGHNEQFF. The DNA of the CDR3 is TGTGCCAGCGCTTCCGGGGGGGGCCATAATGAGCAGTTCTTC.

This clonotype has a handful of counts. The chain joins TRBV5-1 to TRBJ1-1; no clear D. Between the trimmed V and J ends, which lost 0 bases and 3 bases, there was a span of 9 bases. The CDR3 loop spans 14 amino acids. Germline-derived CDR1 and CDR2 are SGHRS and YFSETQ. CDR3 protein: CASSLEWDYTEAFF. CDR3 bases: TGCGCCAGCAGCTTGGAATGGGATTACACTGAAGCTTTCTTT.

This clonotype has at least ten counts. This chain uses TRBV20-1 with TRBJ1-5; no clear D gene. The germline CDR1 and CDR2 sequences are DFQATT and SNEGSKA (reference sequence). Trimming took off 0 bases at V and 5 bases at J, with 8 bases between the two ends. This CDR3 is built from 13 residues. The DNA for the CDR3 is TGCAGTGCTAGAGACCAGCTTTATCAGCCCCAGCATTTT. Amino acid sequence: CSARDQLYQPQHF.

This clonotype was counted only a few times. This sequence may be a read error, since a much larger clone differs from it by one base. The rearrangement links TRBV28 to TRBJ2-1, with D maybe TRBD1 (5 bases). The CDR3 contains 13 residues. Germline lookup yields CDR1 MDHEN and CDR2 SYDVKM. The CDR3 coding sequence is TGTGTCAGCAGTTCCCAGCCCAGGGATGAGCAGTTCTTC. Its protein product is CVSSSQPRDEQFF.

This clonotype was recorded a few times. V gene TRBV19 combines with J gene TRBJ2-1, with TRBD2 matching 13 bases. V dropped 1 base and J dropped 8; count of bases not matched to a gene: 8. The CDR3 sequence is 17 residues long. Germline-derived CDR1 and CDR2 are LNHDA and SQIVND (reference sequence). The CDR3, as DNA: TGTGCCAGTAGTATAGTTGAGGGACTAGCGGGAAACGATGAGCAGTTCTTC. Translating gives CASSIVEGLAGNDEQFF.

This clonotype was observed many times. This chain joins TRBV19 and TRBJ1-1, with 7 bases matching TRBD1. Per the germline V gene, CDR1 is LNHDA and CDR2 is SQIVND (reference sequence). The CDR3 spans 14 residues. The V gene end was trimmed by 2 bases and the J gene end by 3 bases; junction bases not matched to a gene: 3. The CDR3 bases are TGTGCCAGTAGTATATACAGGGGAGACACTGAAGCTTTCTTT. Its protein is CASSIYRGDTEAFF.

This clonotype showed up just a few times. The rearrangement uses TRBV30 and TRBJ1-5, with D maybe TRBD1 (5 bases). Looked up from germline, CDR1 is GTSNPN and CDR2 is SVGIG (reference sequence). This CDR3 has 14 residues. Trimming took 1 base from V and 1 from J, leaving 8 bases between them. As DNA, the CDR3 is TGTGCCTGGAGTGCCCGACAGAGCAATCAGCCCCAGCATTTT. This gives the protein CAWSARQSNQPQHF.

A few counts support this clonotype. CDR3 nucleotides: TGTGCCAGCAGCTTGAGGACTAGCGGGAGTCAAATCAATGAGCAGTTCTTC. As protein: CASSLRTSGSQINEQFF. V is TRBV5-6 and J is TRBJ2-1, with TRBD2 identical over 13 bases. Germline assignment: CDR1 SGHDT and CDR2 YYEEEE. The CDR3 spans 17 residues. V lost 1 base, J lost 6 bases, and 7 bases stayed unmatched.

The rearrangement uses TRBV20-1 and TRBJ2-3; no clear D gene. Germline CDR1 DFQATT, CDR2 SNEGSKA (reference sequence). The V end was cut by 7 bases, the J end by 0 bases, with 8 bases between. The CDR3 is made up of 12 amino acids. The CDR3 spells CSVVFSTDTQYF. Written as DNA, the CDR3 is TGCAGTGTGGTCTTTAGCACAGATACGCAGTATTTT.

This clonotype was seen a few times. This rearrangement joins TRBV6-1 to TRBJ2-7; 9 nucleotides align to TRBD2. Germline CDR1 is MNHNS and CDR2 is SASEGT. The CDR3 has 14 amino acids. The V gene end was trimmed by 7 bases and the J gene end by 3 bases; junction bases not matched to a gene: 7. The CDR3: CASTRLAESYEQYF. The CDR3 DNA reads as TGTGCCAGCACCCGACTAGCGGAAAGCTACGAGCAGTACTTC.

This clonotype was seen many times. The CDR3 sequence: CSASRPGQTSGNTIYF. The DNA for the CDR3 is TGCAGTGCTAGTCGTCCGGGACAGACTTCTGGAAACACCATATATTTT. The V call is TRBV20-1, the J call TRBJ1-3; 7 bases are a match to TRBD1. Trimming at V came to 3 bases and at J to 1 base, leaving 9 bases not matched to a gene. This CDR3 has 16 residues. Germline V CDR1 and CDR2: DFQATT, SNEGSKA (reference sequence).

V gene TRBV19 combines with J gene TRBJ1-3; D gene uncertain. The CDR3 is 12 amino acids. Germline V gene sequence: CDR1 LNHDA, CDR2 SQIVND (reference sequence). Trimming removed 5 bases at V and 8 bases at J, with 10 bases between. The CDR3 DNA reads as TGTGCCAGTAGTGTGGACCTGGACACCATATATTTT. This gives the protein CASSVDLDTIYF.

This clonotype was seen repeatedly, ten times or more. The rearrangement uses TRBV5-1 and TRBJ1-1, with unresolved D. Germline CDR1 is SGHRS and CDR2 is YFSETQ. CDR3 length equals 14 residues. V was clipped by 5 bases and J by 1 base, with 12 bases between them. DNA of the CDR3: TGCGCCAGCAGAGAGGTACAGCCGAACACTGAAGCTTTCTTT. It specifies CASREVQPNTEAFF.

This chain joins TRBV19 and TRBJ2-2; D gene uncertain. CDR1 and CDR2 from the germline V gene are LNHDA and SQIVND (reference sequence). The CDR3 runs to 15 residues. V lost 7 bases and J 5 bases, leaving 17 bases between the germline ends. The DNA for the CDR3 is TGTGCCAGTACCCCTGGCCCGGGTAGGACCGGGGAGCTGTTTTTT. Translation gives CASTPGPGRTGELFF.

In its sample, this clonotype was seen many times. This chain links TRBV27 with TRBJ2-3; D gene ambiguous. CDR3 length equals 9 residues. Germline assignment: CDR1 MNHEY and CDR2 SMNVEV (reference sequence). In DNA, the CDR3 is TGTTACGTGGGAGATACGCAGTATTTT. Its translation: CYVGDTQYF.

This clonotype was observed many times. J is TRBJ2-1 and V is TRBV11-1, with no clear D. Per the germline V gene, CDR1 is SGHAT and CDR2 is FQDESV (reference sequence). Trimming left V 0 bases short and J 8 bases short, with 8 bases between. CDR3 length equals 13 residues. In nucleotides, the CDR3 is TGTGCCAGCAGCTTAGCGGCTTCCGATGAGCAGTTCTTC. Protein product: CASSLAASDEQFF.

This clonotype was observed many times. V and J are TRBV20-1 and TRBJ2-1; TRBD1 matches 8 bases. CDR3 size: 16 residues. Germline assignment: CDR1 DFQATT and CDR2 SNEGSKA (reference sequence). The V and J ends lost 1 base and 5 bases, in that order; junction bases with no gene match: 10. The CDR3 DNA reads as TGCAGTGCTAGAGCCCCCCCGACAGGGGTCCACAATGAGCAGTTCTTC. Translation gives CSARAPPTGVHNEQFF.

This clonotype has only a few counts. V and J are TRBV9 and TRBJ2-7; 9 nucleotides line up with TRBD1. The V gene's germline CDR1 is SGDLS and CDR2 YYNGEE. The CDR3 is 14 residues long. With 2 bases clipped from V and 6 bases from J, the junction kept 6 bases outside the gene matches. CDR3 nucleotide sequence: TGTGCCAGCAGCGTCACTACAGGGGGCGGCGAGCAGTACTTC. Amino acid sequence: CASSVTTGGGEQYF.

Ten or more counts support this clonotype. The genes are TRBV5-1 and TRBJ1-5, with D perhaps matching TRBD1 (6 bases). Germline lookup yields CDR1 SGHRS and CDR2 YFSETQ. This CDR3 spans 15 amino acids. Trimming took off 0 bases at V and 4 bases at J, with 11 bases between the two ends. CDR3 amino acids: CASSLDAGHNQPQHF. The CDR3 DNA sequence: TGCGCCAGCAGCTTGGACGCGGGACATAATCAGCCCCAGCATTTT.

This clonotype was seen at least ten times. The rearrangement uses TRBV6-2 or TRBV6-3 and TRBJ1-6, with D possibly being TRBD1 (6 bases). CDR3 length equals 15 residues. V gave up 5 bases and J gave up 8 bases, with 16 bases separating them. The germline CDR1 and CDR2 sequences are MNHEY and SVGEGT. The CDR3 coding sequence is TGTGCCAGCAGTCTTCGGACAGAAGACCATTCACCCCTCCACTTT. This gives the protein CASSLRTEDHSPLHF.

The CDR3 reads CASSLVGLADYEQYF. CDR3 bases: TGTGCCAGCAGCTTGGTCGGCCTGGCGGACTACGAGCAGTACTTC. This chain connects TRBV5-6 to TRBJ2-7; D gene ambiguous. The CDR3 is made up of 15 amino acids. Trimming stripped 0 bases from V and 3 bases from J, with 13 bases between. Germline V lookup: CDR1 SGHDT, CDR2 YYEEEE.

This clonotype occurred many times. This chain connects TRBV3-1 to TRBJ1-1; D gene uncertain. The CDR3 is 12 amino acids. The germline gives CDR1 LGHDT, CDR2 YNNKEL (reference sequence). Trimming stripped 8 bases from V and 5 bases from J, with 12 bases between. The CDR3 DNA is TGTGCCAGCGCCGTTGCAGGAACTGAAGCTTTCTTT. This translates into CASAVAGTEAFF.

This clonotype was counted once. The chain recombines TRBV12-3 or TRBV12-4 with TRBJ2-4; perhaps D is TRBD1 or TRBD2 (5 bases each). V lost 6 bases and J 1 base, leaving 13 bases between the germline ends. The CDR3 runs 15 residues. CDR3 residues: CASRRREYAKNIQYF. CDR3 in DNA: TGTGCCAGCAGGCGCAGGGAGTACGCCAAAAACATTCAGTACTTC.

At least ten counts were recorded for this clonotype. V usage is TRBV7-3 and J usage is TRBJ2-7, with 8 positions matching TRBD1. Unmatched junction bases numbered 7, after V lost 5 bases and J lost 1 base. The CDR3 has 15 amino acids. Germline CDR1 reads SGHTA; CDR2 reads FQGTGA. The CDR3 sequence: CASSTPGTGSYEQYF. In DNA, the CDR3 is TGTGCCAGCAGCACCCCCGGGACAGGATCCTACGAGCAGTACTTC.

This clonotype was counted ten times or more. This chain joins TRBV12-3 or TRBV12-4 and TRBJ2-3; 7 bases are a match to TRBD2. The CDR3 is 16 residues long. Trimming cost V 3 bases and J 0 bases; bases outside gene matches: 6. CDR3 in DNA: TGTGCCAGCAGTTTGTGGCTAGCGGATAGCACAGATACGCAGTATTTT. Its protein product is CASSLWLADSTDTQYF.

This clonotype was detected many times. This chain connects TRBV24-1 to TRBJ2-5, with 9 bases identical to TRBD2. This CDR3 has 16 amino acids. The germline gives CDR1 KGHDR, CDR2 SFDVKD. V was pared by 3 bases and J by 2 bases, with 6 bases of the junction left unmatched. CDR3 sequence reads: CATSDGRLADQETQYF. The CDR3 region has the DNA TGTGCCACCAGTGATGGGAGACTAGCGGATCAAGAGACCCAGTACTTC.

The rearrangement joins TRBV4-3 to TRBJ1-1; D perhaps matches TRBD1 (6 bases). This CDR3 spans 14 amino acids. V was clipped by 4 bases and J by 3 bases, with 12 bases between them. Germline-derived CDR1 and CDR2 are LGHNA and YSLEER. The CDR3 reads CASSPGDAYTEAFF. DNA for the CDR3: TGCGCCAGCAGCCCAGGGGACGCCTACACTGAAGCTTTCTTT.

This clonotype was found many times. In nucleotides, the CDR3 is TGTGCCAGCTCCCGTTTCCCGGCGGTATCCTATAATTCACCCCTCCACTTT. Its translation: CASSRFPAVSYNSPLHF. This rearrangement joins TRBV28 to TRBJ1-6; D is uncertain. This CDR3 comprises 17 residues. Trimming took 8 bases from V and 1 from J, leaving 18 bases between them. Germline CDR1 reads MDHEN; CDR2 reads SYDVKM.